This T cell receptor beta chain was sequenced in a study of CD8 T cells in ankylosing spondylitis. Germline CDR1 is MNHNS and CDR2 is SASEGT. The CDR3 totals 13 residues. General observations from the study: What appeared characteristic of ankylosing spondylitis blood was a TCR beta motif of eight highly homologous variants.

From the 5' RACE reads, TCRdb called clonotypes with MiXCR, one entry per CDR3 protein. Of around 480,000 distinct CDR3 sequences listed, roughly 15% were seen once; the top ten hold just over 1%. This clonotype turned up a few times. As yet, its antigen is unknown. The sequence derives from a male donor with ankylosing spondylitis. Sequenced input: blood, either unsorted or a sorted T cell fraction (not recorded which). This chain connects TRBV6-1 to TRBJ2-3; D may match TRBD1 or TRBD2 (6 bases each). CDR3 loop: CCLGGVRADTQYF. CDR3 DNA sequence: TGTTGTCTGGGGGGCGTTAGGGCAGATACGCAGTATTTT.